The 22 T cell receptor beta chains in this list originate from one sample, sequenced in a study of blood T cell repertoires in COVID-19. Libraries were prepared by immunoSEQ multiplex PCR; TCRdb keeps only in-frame clonotypes and omits some of them. The data show roughly 38,000 clones, about 77% seen once. The sequencing input was peripheral blood. The receptors originated from a man in his sixties with acute or convalescent COVID-19.

The V and J genes are TRBV12-3 or TRBV12-4 and TRBJ2-7; D gene ambiguous. Trimming cost V 2 bases and J 7 bases, with 12 bases left between them. The CDR3 sequence is 13 residues long. The CDR3 DNA sequence: TGTGCCAGCAGTTTACTCACCAATAGAGAGCAGTACTTC. Amino acid sequence: CASSLLTNREQYF.

This clone was seen more than once but under ten times. The chain combines TRBV27 with TRBJ2-7; 9 bases line up with TRBD1. With V trimmed by 6 bases and J by 4 bases, 7 bases remained unmatched. CDR1 is MNHEY, CDR2 SMNVEV, per germline (reference sequence). The CDR3 is 14 amino acids. DNA for the CDR3: TGTGCCAGCAGACAACAGGGGACAGGGTACGAGCAGTACTTC. Its translation: CASRQQGTGYEQYF.

This chain joins TRBV6-1 and TRBJ1-5; D might be TRBD1 (6 bases). Germline-derived CDR1 and CDR2 are MNHNS and SASEGT. The CDR3 extends over 14 amino acids. V was shortened by 3 bases and J by 6 bases, with 12 bases between the two germline ends. CDR3 sequence reads: CASSDRGRGQPQHF. DNA for the CDR3: TGTGCCAGCAGTGACAGGGGTAGGGGTCAGCCCCAGCATTTT.

CDR3: CASSPGTSVYNEQFF. CDR3 coding DNA: TGTGCCAGTAGTCCCGGGACTAGCGTCTACAATGAGCAGTTCTTC. V usage is TRBV19 and J usage is TRBJ2-1, with TRBD2 matching 10 bases. Germline-derived CDR1 and CDR2 are LNHDA and SQIVND (reference sequence). The CDR3 is 15 residues long. V shed 5 bases, J shed 3 bases, and the junction held 4 bases outside the gene matches. Looking up the rest from reference TRBV19 and TRBJ2-1 gives the full variable domain: DGGITQSPKYLFRKEGQNVTLSCEQNLNHDAMYWYRQDPGQGLRLIYYSQIVNDFQKGDIAEGYSVSREKKESFPLTVTSAQKNPTAFYLCASSPGTSVYNEQFFGPGTRLTVL.

This chain links TRBV2 with TRBJ2-5; 8 nucleotides line up with TRBD2. CDR1 and CDR2 (germline): SNHLY, FYNNEI. The length of the CDR3 is 12 residues. The V segment lost 11 bases and the J segment 5 bases; nucleotides outside the gene matches: 7. The CDR3 reads CAGYSGTETQYF. The CDR3 DNA follows: TGTGCCGGCTATAGCGGGACTGAGACCCAGTACTTC.

This chain uses TRBV7-2 with TRBJ2-1, with D possibly being TRBD1 (5 bases). The CDR3 totals 11 residues. V shed 11 bases and J shed 7 bases, with 12 bases lying between them. CDR1 and CDR2 (germline): SGHTA, FQGNSA. In DNA form, the CDR3 reads TGTGCCTCAGGGCGTGGTAATGAGCAGTTCTTC. It specifies CASGRGNEQFF.

V usage is TRBV5-1 and J usage is TRBJ1-5; D is possibly TRBD1 (6 bases). Trimming took off 4 bases at V and 6 bases at J, with 11 bases between the two ends. The CDR3 is made up of 13 amino acids. From germline, CDR1 is SGHRS and CDR2 YFSETQ. The CDR3, as DNA: TGCGCCAGCAGCAGGGACACAAGTCAGCCCCAGCATTTT. This codes for CASSRDTSQPQHF.

This clone is a singleton in its sample. This chain uses TRBV24-1 with TRBJ2-1, with TRBD1 identical over 7 bases. The CDR3 runs 16 residues. CDR1 and CDR2 (germline): KGHDR, SFDVKD. V was pared by 0 bases and J by 9 bases, with 10 bases of the junction left unmatched. CDR3 bases: TGTGCCACCAGTGATTTGGACAGGGCCAGGGGAAGTGAGCAGTTCTTC. It yields the protein CATSDLDRARGSEQFF.

The rearrangement links TRBV3-1 (or the pseudogene TRBV3-2) to TRBJ2-1; D not resolved. CDR1 is LGHDT and CDR2 is YNNKEL in the germline V gene (reference sequence). This CDR3 region has 12 residues. Trimming took off 1 base at V and 8 bases at J, with 6 bases between the two ends. CDR3 nucleotides: TGTGCCAGCAGCCAAGCCGGAGATGAGCAGTTCTTC. This codes for CASSQAGDEQFF.

The rearrangement uses TRBV7-9 and TRBJ2-2; 9 bases line up with TRBD1. V shed 8 bases and J 1 base; nucleotides not matched to a gene: 11. The germline V gene encodes CDR1 SEHNR and CDR2 FQNEAQ (reference sequence). This CDR3 comprises 17 residues. The CDR3 DNA is TGTGCCAGCGGGATATATATGGGACAGGGGAACACCGGGGAGCTGTTTTTT. It codes for CASGIYMGQGNTGELFF.

The rearrangement joins TRBV6-6 to TRBJ1-2; D not certain. The germline V and J ends were trimmed by 7 bases and 8 bases, with 14 bases remaining between them. The CDR3 covers 12 residues. Germline-derived CDR1 and CDR2 are MNHNY and SVGAGI (reference sequence). The CDR3 bases are TGTGCCAGCAACCCGGGAGGAGGAGGCTACACCTTC. It specifies CASNPGGGGYTF.

This chain joins TRBV28 and TRBJ2-7, with 9 bases matching TRBD1. CDR1 and CDR2 from the germline V gene are MDHEN and SYDVKM. With V trimmed by 5 bases and J by 4 bases, 9 bases remained unmatched. The CDR3 is 15 amino acids. In DNA, the CDR3 is TGTGCCAGCAGTACCGTTCGGACAGGGGAATACGAGCAGTACTTC. Translating gives CASSTVRTGEYEQYF.

The V call is TRBV5-1, the J call TRBJ2-2; D gene ambiguous. Looked up from germline, CDR1 is SGHRS and CDR2 is YFSETQ. V dropped 0 bases and J dropped 4 bases, with 7 bases sitting between them. This CDR3 region has 14 residues. The CDR3, as DNA: TGCGCCAGCAGCTTGGACGCGTTCACCGGGGAGCTGTTTTTT. Translated, it gives CASSLDAFTGELFF.

The CDR3 bases are TGCAGCGCCTCGTTAGGAGCAGATACGCAGTATTTT. Translating it yields CSASLGADTQYF. The rearrangement joins TRBV29-1 to TRBJ2-3; D not resolved. From germline, CDR1 is SQVTM and CDR2 ANQGSEA. V was shortened by 7 bases and J by 4 bases, with 12 bases between the two germline ends. The CDR3 loop spans 12 amino acids.

J is TRBJ2-2 and V is TRBV3-1 (or the pseudogene TRBV3-2); a weak D match, TRBD2 (6 bases). CDR1 and CDR2 (germline): LGHDT, YNNKEL (reference sequence). Trimming cost V 1 base and J 4 bases, with 13 bases left between them. The CDR3 totals 16 residues. CDR3 nucleotide sequence: TGTGCCAGCAGCCAAGTATATAGGGGAGGCACCGGGGAGCTGTTTTTT. It yields the protein CASSQVYRGGTGELFF.

This clone was seen a single time. The J gene is TRBJ1-1, the V gene TRBV7-2; D not certain. V shed 1 base and J shed 4 bases, with 13 bases lying between them. This CDR3 spans 15 amino acids. CDR1 and CDR2 from the germline V gene are SGHTA and FQGNSA. The CDR3 here is CASSLVAVLGTEAFF. The CDR3 DNA is TGTGCCAGCAGCTTAGTTGCGGTTTTGGGCACTGAAGCTTTCTTT. Filled out from reference TRBV7-2 and TRBJ1-1, the complete variable domain reads GAGVSQSPSNKVTEKGKDVELRCDPISGHTALYWYRQSLGQGLEFLIYFQGNSAPDKSGLPSDRFSAERTGGSVSTLTIQRTQQEDSAVYLCASSLVAVLGTEAFFGQGTRLTVV.

The chain couples TRBV6-5 to TRBJ2-7; D may be TRBD1 (6 bases). The CDR3 runs to 11 residues. Trimming cost V 5 bases and J 6 bases, with 8 bases left between them. Germline V lookup: CDR1 MNHEY, CDR2 SVGAGI. The CDR3 coding sequence is TGTGCCAGCAGTCTCAGGGGCGAGCAGTACTTC. It yields the protein CASSLRGEQYF.

The chain joins TRBV6-5 to TRBJ1-1; D unclear. The CDR3 sequence is 12 residues long. V lost 7 bases to trimming and J lost 1 base, with 7 bases between them. Germline V gene data show CDR1 as MNHEY and CDR2 as SVGAGI. This chain's CDR3 is CASILGNTEAFF. The CDR3 DNA is TGTGCCAGCATCCTCGGGAACACTGAAGCTTTCTTT.

This chain connects TRBV5-1 to TRBJ2-3; 15 bases fit TRBD2. This CDR3 is 17 amino acids long. Trimming removed 4 bases from V and 9 bases from J; junction bases left unmatched: 12. CDR1 is SGHRS, CDR2 YFSETQ, per germline. CDR3 DNA: TGCGCCAGCAGCCCGGAATGGACTAGCGGGAGGGCCAGGACGCAGTATTTT. Its translation is CASSPEWTSGRARTQYF.

The gene calls are TRBV20-1 and TRBJ2-7; possible D gene TRBD2, 5 bases. Germline loops: CDR1 DFQATT, CDR2 SNEGSKA (reference sequence). Trimming shortened V by 3 bases and J by 2 bases, and 14 bases separated the two germline ends. The CDR3 contains 14 residues. The CDR3 region has the DNA TGCAGTGCTAGTGAGTACGGGGTTCCCTACGAGCAGTACTTC. This encodes CSASEYGVPYEQYF.

By share of the sample, this clone is medium-sized. The gene calls are TRBV7-8 and TRBJ2-7; TRBD2 aligns across 9 bases. CDR3 length: 15 amino acids. V was clipped by 1 base and J by 6 bases; unmatched bases: 7. From germline, CDR1 is SGHVS and CDR2 FQNEAQ. The CDR3 reads CASSLGGSGSSEQYF. In DNA, the CDR3 is TGTGCCAGCAGCTTAGGGGGTAGCGGGAGCTCCGAGCAGTACTTC.

The chain has TRBV9 and TRBJ1-3, with D tentatively TRBD1 (5 bases). V lost 7 bases to trimming and J lost 3 bases, with 23 bases between them. The germline gives CDR1 SGDLS, CDR2 YYNGEE. The CDR3 runs 17 residues. The CDR3 reads CASPRRGKRIYGNTIYF. The CDR3 bases are TGTGCCAGCCCTCGGAGGGGTAAGAGGATCTATGGAAACACCATATATTTT.